These 14 T cell receptor beta chains originate from one sample sequenced in a study of beta chain features in type 1 diabetes. Investigators reverse transcribed all isolated RNA, so they sequenced expressed TCRB transcripts. Measured with immunoSEQ multiplex PCR; TCRdb has only the in-frame clones, and not every one. The table has fewer than 900,000 clones, 15% to 20% seen once; the top ten hold around 0.02%. The sequenced sample was naive CD4+ T cells from blood. Receptor source: a woman between 18 and 30 years old in good health.

The chain carries TRBV4-2 and TRBJ1-2; no reliable D call. There are 13 residues in the CDR3. V was clipped by 0 bases and J by 4 bases, with 6 bases between them. Germline-derived CDR1 and CDR2 are LGHNA and YNFKEQ. CDR3 nucleotides: TGTGCCAGCAGCCAAGATGAAACCTATGGCTACACCTTC. It is translated as CASSQDETYGYTF.

This clone turned up a few times. This chain links TRBV7-9 with TRBJ2-1; maybe TRBD2 (5 bases). The CDR3 has 14 amino acids. Trimming stripped 4 bases from V and 16 bases from J, with 23 bases between. Germline V gene data show CDR1 as SEHNR and CDR2 as FQNEAQ (reference sequence). The CDR3 coding sequence is TGTGCCAGCAGCTCCGATCTAAGGACTCCGCTGATATTCTTC. Its protein is CASSSDLRTPLIFF.

This clone has more than one count but fewer than ten. The CDR3 nucleotides are TGTGCCAGTAGTCCTGCTTGGACTAGCGGGAGGTTCGGGGATACGCAGTATTTT. This sequence encodes CASSPAWTSGRFGDTQYF. The chain employs TRBV19 and TRBJ2-3; TRBD2 matches at 14 bases. V gave up 5 bases and J gave up 6 bases; unmatched junction bases: 13. This CDR3 has 18 amino acids. CDR1 and CDR2 from the germline V gene are LNHDA and SQIVND (reference sequence).

This clone has more than one count but fewer than ten. A junction end diverges from the germline sequence, so it may reflect a read error. The chain links TRBV7-7 to TRBJ2-3; 8 bases are a match to TRBD2. From germline, CDR1 is SSHAT and CDR2 FNYEAQ (reference sequence). There are 15 residues in the CDR3. The CDR3 DNA follows: TGTGCTAGCAGCTTCCCCCGGGAGGGGCCAGATACGCAGTATTTT. It specifies CASSFPREGPDTQYF.

The V gene is TRBV29-1, the J gene TRBJ2-6, with 7 bases lining up with TRBD1. The CDR3 sequence is 14 residues long. The V gene end was trimmed by 6 bases and the J gene end by 2 bases; junction bases not matched to a gene: 4. Germline CDR1 reads SQVTM; CDR2 reads ANQGSEA. Here the CDR3 reads CSVPTGTGANVLTF. The CDR3 region has the DNA TGCAGCGTACCGACAGGGACTGGGGCCAACGTCCTGACTTTC. Variable domain in full (rest from reference TRBV29-1 and TRBJ2-6): SAVISQKPSRDICQRGTSLTIQCQVDSQVTMMFWYRQQPGQSLTLIATANQGSEATYESGFVIDKFPISRPNLTFSTLTVSNMSPEDSSIYLCSVPTGTGANVLTFGAGSRLTVL.

The J gene is TRBJ2-1, the V gene TRBV29-1, with a possible D match to TRBD1 (6 bases). The V end was cut by 7 bases, the J end by 8 bases, with 24 bases between. The CDR3 contains 15 residues. CDR1 and CDR2 from the germline V gene are SQVTM and ANQGSEA. CDR3 protein: CSGQGGLLQGHEQFF. CDR3 coding DNA: TGCAGCGGCCAAGGGGGTCTTTTGCAGGGCCATGAGCAGTTCTTC.

A note on this clone: This same CDR3 is encoded by further DNA sequences in the sample. The chain couples TRBV11-2 to TRBJ1-2; TRBD1 might be the D (5 bases). The CDR3 contains 13 residues. V was shortened by 0 bases and J by 8 bases, with 10 bases between the two germline ends. Germline V gives CDR1 SGHAT, CDR2 FQNNGV. The CDR3 coding sequence is TGTGCCAGCAGCTTAGATCGCGGGGACGGCTACACCTTC. It is translated as CASSLDRGDGYTF.

This clone was seen at least ten times. V and J are TRBV10-3 and TRBJ2-5; unclear D gene. The CDR3 runs 11 residues. V lost 3 bases and J 9 bases, leaving 8 bases between the germline ends. Germline values: CDR1 ENHRY, CDR2 SYGVKD. As DNA, the CDR3 is TGTGCCATCAGTGAAGTTGGGCCCCAGTACTTC. Protein: CAISEVGPQYF.

The rearrangement uses TRBV6-1 and TRBJ2-5, with D perhaps TRBD2 (5 bases). The CDR3 loop spans 15 amino acids. Germline V gene sequence: CDR1 MNHNS, CDR2 SASEGT. V lost 7 bases, J lost 9 bases, and 24 bases lay in between. DNA for the CDR3: TGTGCCAGCAAGTGGAGAGGGAGCCCTGGTTTGGCCCAGTACTTC. Translated, it gives CASKWRGSPGLAQYF.

The sample holds a few counts of this clone. This chain links TRBV5-1 with TRBJ2-1; 14 bases agree with TRBD2. The germline V gene encodes CDR1 SGHRS and CDR2 YFSETQ. Trimming at V came to 6 bases and at J to 4 bases, leaving 9 bases not matched to a gene. The CDR3 totals 17 residues. The CDR3 is CASTGLAGVSSYNEQFF. The CDR3 nucleotides read TGCGCCAGCACGGGACTAGCGGGAGTTTCTTCGTACAATGAGCAGTTCTTC.

The chain carries TRBV27 and TRBJ1-3; D is perhaps TRBD1 (5 bases). Trimming shortened V by 6 bases and J by 0 bases, and 27 bases separated the two germline ends. Germline values: CDR1 MNHEY, CDR2 SMNVEV (reference sequence). The CDR3 runs to 20 residues. CDR3 loop: CASSPTTVSTSSVSGNTIYF. DNA for the CDR3: TGTGCCAGCAGCCCCACGACAGTTTCAACCTCCTCTGTCTCTGGAAACACCATATATTTT.

In this sample, this clone turned up a few times. The chain couples TRBV11-3 to TRBJ1-1, with a weak D call TRBD1 (5 bases). Germline-derived CDR1 and CDR2 are SGHNT and YENEEA. V gave up 5 bases and J gave up 4 bases, with 14 bases separating them. CDR3 length equals 14 residues. This CDR3 reads CASSPIGHLTEAFF. In DNA form, the CDR3 reads TGTGCCAGCAGCCCAATCGGACACCTCACTGAAGCTTTCTTT.

This clone was seen a few times. The J gene is TRBJ2-3, the V gene TRBV6-1; D gene ambiguous. The CDR3 length is 12 residues. The germline V gene has CDR1 MNHNS and CDR2 SASEGT. Deletions cut 8 bases from V and 2 bases from J, with 8 bases between. The CDR3 spells CASGSYTDTQYF. In nucleotides, the CDR3 is TGTGCCAGCGGCAGCTACACAGATACGCAGTATTTT.

The J gene is TRBJ2-1, the V gene TRBV7-9; 11 nucleotides align to TRBD2. The CDR3 is made up of 16 amino acids. V lost 6 bases and J lost 6; bases outside the gene matches: 10. In germline, CDR1 is SEHNR, CDR2 FQNEAQ (reference sequence). The CDR3 DNA reads as TGTGCCAGCAGTCCCAGATTAGCGGGAGGGATCAATGAGCAGTTCTTC. Residues: CASSPRLAGGINEQFF.